The sequence of this T cell receptor (beta chain) was determined in a study of blood T cell repertoires in COVID-19. Study details: The United States, Italy and Spain supplied acute and convalescent COVID-19 samples.

Living in 24 US areas, the participants were between 18 and 89 years of age. Sequencing was performed with immunoSEQ multiplex PCR; in TCRdb, only in-frame clones are kept and a portion is missing. The profile shows 300,000 to 400,000 clones, roughly nine tenths of them singletons. The source of this sequence is a man in his sixties who had recovered from COVID-19. The sample consisted of PBMCs or T cells enriched from blood (not recorded which).

The CDR3, as DNA: TGTGCCAGCAGTCCCACAGGGCGTGAAGCTTTCTTT. It translates to CASSPTGREAFF. This chain links TRBV27 with TRBJ1-1; tentatively, D is TRBD1 (6 bases). The CDR3 is made up of 12 amino acids. Trimming shortened V by 5 bases and J by 7 bases, and 11 bases separated the two germline ends. Germline values: CDR1 MNHEY, CDR2 SMNVEV (reference sequence).